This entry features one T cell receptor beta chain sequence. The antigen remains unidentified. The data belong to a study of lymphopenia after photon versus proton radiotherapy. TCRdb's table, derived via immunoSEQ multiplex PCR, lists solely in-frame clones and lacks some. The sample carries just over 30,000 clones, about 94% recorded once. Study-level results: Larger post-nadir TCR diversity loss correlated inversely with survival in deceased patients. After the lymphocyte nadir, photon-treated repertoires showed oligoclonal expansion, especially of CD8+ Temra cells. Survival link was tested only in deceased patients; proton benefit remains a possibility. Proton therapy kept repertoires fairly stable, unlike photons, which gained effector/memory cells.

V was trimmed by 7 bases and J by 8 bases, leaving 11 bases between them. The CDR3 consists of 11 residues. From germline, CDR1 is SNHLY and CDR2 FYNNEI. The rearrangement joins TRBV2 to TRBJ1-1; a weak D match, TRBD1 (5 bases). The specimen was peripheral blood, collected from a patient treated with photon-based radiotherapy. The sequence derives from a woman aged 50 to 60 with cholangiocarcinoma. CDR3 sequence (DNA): TGTGCCAGCACAGGGAGCTGGGAAGCTTTCTTT. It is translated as CASTGSWEAFF.